This TCR beta chain derives from a study of T cells in Graves' hyperthyroidism and ophthalmopathy. Study background: Peripheral blood was collected at initial diagnosis, before any treatment.

TCR beta CDR3 sequences were amplified from RNA transcripts. In the first-round RT-PCR of the TCR CDR3, the HTBI primer set was used. TCRdb independently ran MiXCR on the multiplex PCR reads; one entry per CDR3 protein. The data show around 350,000 distinct CDR3 sequences, 20% to 25% seen once. V lost 0 bases to trimming and J lost 2 bases; unmatched junction nucleotides: 7. The CDR3 spans 16 residues. Germline loops: CDR1 DFQATT, CDR2 SNEGSKA (reference sequence). The source is a man aged 50 to 60 with Graves' hyperthyroidism. Sequenced input: blood. V is TRBV20-1 and J is TRBJ2-4; 7 bases match TRBD2. Here the CDR3 DNA reads TGCAGTGCTAGAGATGGGAGGGCCCCCCCCAAAAACATTCAGTACTTC. As protein: CSARDGRAPPKNIQYF.